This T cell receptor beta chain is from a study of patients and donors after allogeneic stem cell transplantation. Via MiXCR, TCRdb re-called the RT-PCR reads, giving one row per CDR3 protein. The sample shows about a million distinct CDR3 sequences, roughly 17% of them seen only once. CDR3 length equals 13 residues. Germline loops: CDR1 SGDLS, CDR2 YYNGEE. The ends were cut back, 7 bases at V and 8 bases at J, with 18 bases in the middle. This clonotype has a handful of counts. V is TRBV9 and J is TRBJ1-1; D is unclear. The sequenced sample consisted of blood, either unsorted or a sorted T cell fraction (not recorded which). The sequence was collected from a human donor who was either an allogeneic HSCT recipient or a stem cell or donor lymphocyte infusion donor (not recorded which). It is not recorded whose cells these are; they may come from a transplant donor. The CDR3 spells CASSPRKGREAFF. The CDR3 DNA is TGTGCCAGCTCCCCAAGGAAAGGGAGGGAAGCTTTCTTT.